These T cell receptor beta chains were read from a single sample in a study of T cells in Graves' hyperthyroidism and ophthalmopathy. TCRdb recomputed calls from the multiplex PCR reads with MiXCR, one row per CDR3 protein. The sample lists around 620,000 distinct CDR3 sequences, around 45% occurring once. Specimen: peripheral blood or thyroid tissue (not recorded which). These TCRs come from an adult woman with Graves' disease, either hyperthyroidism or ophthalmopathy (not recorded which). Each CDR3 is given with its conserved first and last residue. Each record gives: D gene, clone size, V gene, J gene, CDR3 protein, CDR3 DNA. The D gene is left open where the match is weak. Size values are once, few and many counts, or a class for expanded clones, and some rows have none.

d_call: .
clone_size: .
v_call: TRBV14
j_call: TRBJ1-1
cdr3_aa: CASSQGTRYGIGGMSTEAFF
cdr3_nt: TGTGCCAGCAGCCAAGGGACTAGATACGGGATCGGAGGGATGAGCACTGAAGCTTTCTTT

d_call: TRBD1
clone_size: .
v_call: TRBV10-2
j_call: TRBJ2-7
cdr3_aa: CASKPEQGVREQYF
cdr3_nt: TGCGCCAGCAAACCGGAACAGGGGGTGAGGGAGCAGTACTTC

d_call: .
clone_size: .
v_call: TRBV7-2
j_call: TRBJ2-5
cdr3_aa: CASSRAWGETQYF
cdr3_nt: TGTGCCAGCAGCAGAGCTTGGGGGGAGACCCAGTACTTC

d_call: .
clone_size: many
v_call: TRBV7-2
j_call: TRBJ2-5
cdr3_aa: CASSLEGRQTQYF
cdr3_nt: TGTGCCAGCAGCTTAGAAGGACGGCAGACCCAGTACTTC

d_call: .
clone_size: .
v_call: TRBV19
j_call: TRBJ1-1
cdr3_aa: CASSIRRTGDAEAFF
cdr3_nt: TGTGCCAGTAGTATTCGAAGGACGGGGGATGCTGAAGCTTTCTTT

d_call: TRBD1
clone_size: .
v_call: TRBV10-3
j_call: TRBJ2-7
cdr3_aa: CAISESTGFHEQYF
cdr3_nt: TGTGCCATCAGTGAGTCGACAGGGTTCCACGAGCAGTACTTC

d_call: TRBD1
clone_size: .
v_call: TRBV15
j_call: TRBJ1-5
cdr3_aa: CATSMDRGSNQPQHF
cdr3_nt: TGTGCCACCAGCATGGACAGGGGGAGCAATCAGCCCCAGCATTTT

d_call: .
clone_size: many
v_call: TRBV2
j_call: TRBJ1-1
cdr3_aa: CASNGGRGSDTEAFF
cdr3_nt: TGTGCCAGCAACGGAGGGCGGGGCAGCGACACTGAAGCTTTCTTT

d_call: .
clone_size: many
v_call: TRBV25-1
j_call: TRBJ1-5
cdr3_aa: CASSGFNQPQHF
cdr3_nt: TGTGCCAGCAGTGGATTTAATCAGCCCCAGCATTTT

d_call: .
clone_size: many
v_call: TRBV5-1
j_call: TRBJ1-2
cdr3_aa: CASSLAGLGYGYTF
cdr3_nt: TGCGCCAGCAGCTTGGCCGGACTTGGCTATGGCTACACCTTC

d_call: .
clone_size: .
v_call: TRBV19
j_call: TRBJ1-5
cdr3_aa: CAYSNQPQHF
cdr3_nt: TGTGCCTATAGCAATCAGCCCCAGCATTTT

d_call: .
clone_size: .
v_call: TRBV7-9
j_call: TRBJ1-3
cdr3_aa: CASSSRDPTIYF
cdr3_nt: TGTGCCAGCAGCTCCCGGGACCCCACCATATATTTT

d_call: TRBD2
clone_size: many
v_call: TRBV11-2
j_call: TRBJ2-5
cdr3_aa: CASSFPGFLAGHQETQYF
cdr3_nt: TGTGCCAGCAGTTTCCCGGGGTTTCTAGCGGGGCACCAAGAGACCCAGTACTTC

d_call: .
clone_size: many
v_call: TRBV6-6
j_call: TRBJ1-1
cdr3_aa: CASSYGFSGTTEAFF
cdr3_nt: TGTGCCAGCAGTTACGGGTTTTCAGGGACCACTGAAGCTTTCTTT

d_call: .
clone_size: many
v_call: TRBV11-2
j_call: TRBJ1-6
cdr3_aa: CASSLDPLNSPLHF
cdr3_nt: TGTGCCAGCAGCTTAGACCCCCTGAATTCACCCCTCCACTTT

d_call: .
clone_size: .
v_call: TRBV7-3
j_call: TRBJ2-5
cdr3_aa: CASSLSGGSRQETQYF
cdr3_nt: TGTGCCAGCAGCTTAAGTGGCGGGTCCCGCCAAGAGACCCAGTACTTC

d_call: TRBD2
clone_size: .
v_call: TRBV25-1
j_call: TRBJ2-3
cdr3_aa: CASSSRLAGPTDTQYF
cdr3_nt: TGTGCCAGCAGTTCTAGACTAGCGGGTCCAACAGATACGCAGTATTTT

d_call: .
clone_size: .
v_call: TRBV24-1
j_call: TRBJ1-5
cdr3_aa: CATEESNTGANQPQHF
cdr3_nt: TGTGCCACCGAGGAGTCTAACACCGGGGCAAATCAGCCCCAGCATTTT

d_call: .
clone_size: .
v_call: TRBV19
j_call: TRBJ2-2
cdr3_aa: CASSQDRTVTGELLF
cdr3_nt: TGCGCCAGCAGCCAAGATCGAACTGTTACCGGGGAGCTGCTTTTT

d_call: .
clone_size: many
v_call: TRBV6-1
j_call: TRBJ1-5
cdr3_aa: CASLFFAGSGQPQHF
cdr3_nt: TGTGCCAGCCTCTTTTTTGCAGGGTCGGGTCAGCCCCAGCATTTT

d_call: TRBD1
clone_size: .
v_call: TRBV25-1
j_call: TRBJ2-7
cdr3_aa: CASSDRGREQYF
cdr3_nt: TGTGCCAGCAGTGACAGGGGGAGAGAGCAGTACTTC

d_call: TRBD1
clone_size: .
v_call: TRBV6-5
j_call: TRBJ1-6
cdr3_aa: CASSFRTGEASPLHF
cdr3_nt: TGTGCCAGCAGTTTCCGGACAGGGGAAGCCTCACCCCTCCACTTT

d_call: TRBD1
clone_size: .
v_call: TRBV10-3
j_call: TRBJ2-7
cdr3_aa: CAISGGQGVSSYEQYF
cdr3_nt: TGTGCCATCAGCGGTGGACAGGGGGTTAGCTCCTACGAGCAGTACTTC

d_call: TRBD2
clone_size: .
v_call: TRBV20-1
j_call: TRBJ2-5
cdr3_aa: CSASALAGAETQYF
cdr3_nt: TGCAGTGCTAGTGCCCTAGCGGGAGCTGAGACCCAGTACTTC

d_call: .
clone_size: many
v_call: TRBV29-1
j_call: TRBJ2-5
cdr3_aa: CSALTDKRTQYF
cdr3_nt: TGCAGCGCATTGACAGATAAGAGAACCCAGTACTTC

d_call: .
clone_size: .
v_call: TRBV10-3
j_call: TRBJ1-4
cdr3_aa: CASTAGTGGEKLFF
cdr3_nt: TGTGCCAGCACGGCCGGGACGGGTGGTGAAAAACTGTTTTTT

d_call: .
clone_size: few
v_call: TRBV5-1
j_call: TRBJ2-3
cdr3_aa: CASSLDGDSTDTQYF
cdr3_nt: TGCGCCAGCAGCTTGGATGGGGATAGCACAGATACGCAGTATTTT

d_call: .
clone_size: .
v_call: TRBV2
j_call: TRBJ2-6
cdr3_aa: CASSGGWASLSGANVLTF
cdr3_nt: TGTGCCAGCAGCGGAGGCTGGGCATCGCTTTCTGGGGCCAACGTCCTGACTTTC

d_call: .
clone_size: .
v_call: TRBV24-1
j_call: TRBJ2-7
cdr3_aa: CATSAAGLTYEQYF
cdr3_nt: TGTGCCACCAGTGCGGCGGGACTTACCTACGAGCAGTACTTC

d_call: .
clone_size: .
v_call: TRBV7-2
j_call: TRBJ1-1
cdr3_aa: CASSLGRNAEAFF
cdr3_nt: TGTGCCAGCAGCTTGGGTCGGAACGCTGAAGCTTTCTTT

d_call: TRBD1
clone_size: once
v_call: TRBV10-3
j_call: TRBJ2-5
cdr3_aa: CAISGWTGGETQYF
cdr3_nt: TGTGCCATCAGTGGGTGGACAGGGGGAGAGACCCAGTACTTC

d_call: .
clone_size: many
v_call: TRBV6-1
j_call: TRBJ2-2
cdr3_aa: CASSAWETGELFF
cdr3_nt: TGTGCCAGCAGTGCGTGGGAGACCGGGGAGCTGTTTTTT

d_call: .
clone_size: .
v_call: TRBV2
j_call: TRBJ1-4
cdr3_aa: CASSEGASLSEKLFF
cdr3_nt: TGTGCCAGCAGTGAGGGGGCAAGCCTCAGTGAAAAACTGTTTTTT

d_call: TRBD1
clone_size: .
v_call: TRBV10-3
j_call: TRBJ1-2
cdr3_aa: CAISASQGQAYGYTF
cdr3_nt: TGTGCCATCAGTGCTAGTCAGGGACAGGCTTATGGCTACACCTTC

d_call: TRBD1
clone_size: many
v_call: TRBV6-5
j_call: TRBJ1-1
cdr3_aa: CASSRGTAEGGAFF
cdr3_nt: TGTGCCAGCAGTCGGGGGACAGCCGAAGGTGGAGCTTTCTTT

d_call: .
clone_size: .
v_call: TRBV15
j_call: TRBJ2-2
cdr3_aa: CATSGPDWSNTGELFF
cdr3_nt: TGTGCCACCAGCGGACCGGACTGGTCGAACACCGGGGAGCTGTTTTTT

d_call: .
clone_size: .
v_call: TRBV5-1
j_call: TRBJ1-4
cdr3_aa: CASSPDRPETGLFF
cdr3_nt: TGCGCCAGCAGCCCGGACAGACCAGAAACTGGACTGTTTTTT

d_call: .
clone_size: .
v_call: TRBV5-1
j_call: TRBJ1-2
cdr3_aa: CASSSAGRYGYTF
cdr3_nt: TGCGCCAGCAGCTCCGCAGGACGCTATGGCTACACCTTC

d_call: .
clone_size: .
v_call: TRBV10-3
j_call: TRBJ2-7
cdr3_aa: CAISGDGSAEQYF
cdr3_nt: TGTGCCATCAGTGGAGACGGGAGTGCCGAGCAGTACTTC

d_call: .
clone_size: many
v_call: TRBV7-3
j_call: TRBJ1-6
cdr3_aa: CASSRGTGGDSPLHF
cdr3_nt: TGTGCCAGCAGCCGAGGGACGGGGGGCGACTCACCCCTCCACTTT

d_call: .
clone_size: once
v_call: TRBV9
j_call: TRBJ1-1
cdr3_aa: CASSVALPDMTGRQPNTEAFF
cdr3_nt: TGTGCCAGCAGCGTAGCCCTCCCCGACATGACAGGTAGGCAACCGAACACTGAAGCTTTCTTT

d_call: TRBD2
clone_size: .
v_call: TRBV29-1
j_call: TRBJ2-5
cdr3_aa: CSVGITSGRETQYF
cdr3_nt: TGCAGCGTTGGGATTACTAGCGGGAGGGAGACCCAGTACTTC

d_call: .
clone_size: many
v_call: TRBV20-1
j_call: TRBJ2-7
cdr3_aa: CSAWADEKSSYEQYF
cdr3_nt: TGCAGTGCATGGGCAGATGAGAAGAGCTCCTACGAGCAGTACTTC

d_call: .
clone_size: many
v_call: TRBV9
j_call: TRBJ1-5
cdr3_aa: CASSSSDGRGNQPQHF
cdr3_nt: TGTGCCAGCAGCTCATCCGACGGGAGGGGCAATCAGCCCCAGCATTTT

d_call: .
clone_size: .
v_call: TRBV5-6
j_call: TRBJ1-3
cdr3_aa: CASSLERGARNTIYF
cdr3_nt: TGTGCCAGCAGCTTGGAGCGGGGAGCGAGAAACACCATATATTTT

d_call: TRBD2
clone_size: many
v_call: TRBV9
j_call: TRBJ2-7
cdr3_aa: CASSAPGLANEQYF
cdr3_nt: TGTGCCAGCAGCGCCCCGGGACTAGCAAACGAGCAGTACTTC

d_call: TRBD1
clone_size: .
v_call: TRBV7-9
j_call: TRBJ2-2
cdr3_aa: CASSPRQGLGTGELFF
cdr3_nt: TGTGCCAGCTCACCACGACAGGGGTTGGGCACCGGGGAGCTGTTTTTT